A selection of T cell receptor beta chains follows, all from one sample in a study of shared clonotypes between healthy human individuals. Measured with immunoSEQ multiplex PCR; TCRdb has only the in-frame clones, and not every one. This table has 750,000 to 1,000,000 clones, about 91% appearing once. Sequencing input: naive CD8+ T cells sorted from blood. All receptors derive from a man aged 25-45 years in good health. Each CDR3 is given with its conserved first and last residue. The order of the fields is J gene, clone size, D gene, V gene, CDR3 DNA, CDR3 protein. D genes are given only for firm matches. A row's size may be missing; if present it is once, few, many or a size class.

J: TRBJ2-2; size: once; D: TRBD2; V: TRBV19; DNA: TGTGCCAGTAGTATTATCCATCACAGACGGGGGGCTAGCGGGAGTGTGGACACCGGGGAGCTGTTTTTT; CDR3: CASSIIHHRRGASGSVDTGELFF
J: TRBJ2-2; size: .; D: TRBD1; V: TRBV27; DNA: TGTGCCAGCAGTTTAGGGACAGGGTTGGACACCGGGGAGCTGTTTTTT; CDR3: CASSLGTGLDTGELFF
J: TRBJ1-4; size: .; D: .; V: TRBV27; DNA: TGTGCCAGCAGTTCAAACACAAATGAAAAACTGTTTTTT; CDR3: CASSSNTNEKLFF
J: TRBJ2-1; size: .; D: .; V: TRBV16; DNA: TGTGCCAGCAGCCAATCGAGGGGGAAGATCTTC; CDR3: CASSQSRGKIF
J: TRBJ2-1; size: .; D: TRBD2; V: TRBV9; DNA: TGTGCCAGCAGCGTAGCCGAGGGGAGCGGGATATACAATGAGCAGTTCTTC; CDR3: CASSVAEGSGIYNEQFF
J: TRBJ2-5; size: .; D: .; V: TRBV4-1; DNA: TGCGCCAGCAGCCAAGAAAGAGGCAGCTTAACAGAGACCCAGTACTTC; CDR3: CASSQERGSLTETQYF
J: TRBJ2-7; size: .; D: .; V: TRBV27; DNA: TGTGCCAGCAGTTTACGTCTCCCAACGGACGAGCAGTACTTC; CDR3: CASSLRLPTDEQYF
J: TRBJ1-5; size: few; D: .; V: TRBV4-2; DNA: TGTGCCAGCAGCCAGGACAGTGCAGGCCAGCCCCAGCATTTT; CDR3: CASSQDSAGQPQHF
J: TRBJ2-1; size: .; D: .; V: TRBV30; DNA: TGTGCCTGGGGCGGATATACTAGCCCCGTTTACAATGAGCAGTTCTTC; CDR3: CAWGGYTSPVYNEQFF
J: TRBJ2-7; size: .; D: .; V: TRBV27; DNA: TGTGCCAGCAGTTTAGGAGCCAGCTCCTACGAGCAGTACTTC; CDR3: CASSLGASSYEQYF
J: TRBJ2-3; size: .; D: .; V: TRBV14; DNA: TGTGCCAGCAGCCAAGAAGAGCTAGATACGCAGTATTTT; CDR3: CASSQEELDTQYF
J: TRBJ2-5; size: .; D: .; V: TRBV6-5; DNA: TGTGCCAGCAGTTACTCGATAGGCTTTGGGCAAGAGACCCAGTACTTC; CDR3: CASSYSIGFGQETQYF
J: TRBJ1-2; size: .; D: .; V: TRBV7-9; DNA: TGTGCCAGCAGCTCCACCGGGACATCGCAGTACTATGGCTACACCTTC; CDR3: CASSSTGTSQYYGYTF
J: TRBJ2-7; size: few; D: .; V: TRBV27; DNA: TGTGCCAGCAGCCAGCACGTCGATAGCACCTACGAGCAGTACTTC; CDR3: CASSQHVDSTYEQYF
J: TRBJ2-2; size: .; D: .; V: TRBV10-3; DNA: TGTGCCATCAGTGAGTCAGTAGGACTCATAAACACCGGGGAGCTGTTTTTT; CDR3: CAISESVGLINTGELFF
J: TRBJ2-7; size: .; D: .; V: TRBV5-1; DNA: TGCGCCAGCAGCTTGCCCTCCTACGAGCAGTACTTC; CDR3: CASSLPSYEQYF